A single sample is the source of the 9 T cell receptor beta chains below, sequenced in a study of PD-1 blockade in classical Hodgkin lymphoma. Generated by immunoSEQ multiplex PCR, the TCRdb table keeps only in-frame clones and is missing some. The table records about 97,000 clones, roughly 88% of them present only once. With no exception, relapse followed autologous stem cell transplantation in all patients, and brentuximab vedotin exposure varied. The starting material was peripheral blood mononuclear cells (PBMCs), obtained at baseline. These receptors came from a human donor with classical Hodgkin lymphoma.

The chain uses TRBV19 and TRBJ2-2; D gene ambiguous. Trimming took 10 bases from V and 3 from J, leaving 18 bases between them. The CDR3 runs 15 residues. The germline V gene has CDR1 LNHDA and CDR2 SQIVND (reference sequence). The CDR3 DNA is TGTGCCACCACCCCCTCCTTAGGGTACACCGGGGAGCTGTTTTTT. Amino acids: CATTPSLGYTGELFF.

The chain links TRBV7-2 to TRBJ2-3; 7 nucleotides align to TRBD1. CDR1 SGHTA and CDR2 FQGNSA come from the germline V gene. With V trimmed by 5 bases and J by 4 bases, 9 bases remained unmatched. The CDR3 runs 15 residues. Here the CDR3 DNA reads TGTGCCAGCAGCACGGACAGGTTTAGGGCAGATACGCAGTATTTT. This sequence encodes CASSTDRFRADTQYF.

The chain joins TRBV2 to TRBJ2-7, with 13 bases lining up with TRBD2. Germline trimming cut 6 bases from V and 5 bases from J; bases unmatched to any gene: 4. From germline, CDR1 is SNHLY and CDR2 FYNNEI. This CDR3 spans 14 amino acids. Here the CDR3 DNA reads TGTGCCAGCAGCCTAACTAGCGGGGGGGACGAGCAGTACTTC. It translates to CASSLTSGGDEQYF.

The J gene is TRBJ1-2, the V gene TRBV5-1, with D unresolved. Trimming removed 1 base from V and 7 bases from J, with 11 bases in between. Germline lookup yields CDR1 SGHRS and CDR2 YFSETQ. This CDR3 is built from 13 residues. CDR3 sequence (DNA): TGCGCCAGCAGCTTGATGCCAGAGGCTGGCTACACCTTC. As protein: CASSLMPEAGYTF.

The chain carries TRBV6-6 and TRBJ1-1; the match to TRBD1 covers 9 bases. Looked up from germline, CDR1 is MNHNY and CDR2 is SVGAGI (reference sequence). The CDR3 consists of 15 residues. With 8 bases clipped from V and 0 bases from J, the junction kept 7 bases outside the gene matches. The DNA for the CDR3 is TGTGCCAGCCACTCGGGACAGGGTCTGAACACTGAAGCTTTCTTT. Encoded protein: CASHSGQGLNTEAFF.

In this sample, this clone is medium-sized. The chain joins TRBV7-2 to TRBJ1-1; TRBD1 matches 7 bases. This CDR3 contains 15 residues. J was trimmed by 3 bases and V by 5 bases; bases with no gene match: 9. Germline CDR1 and CDR2: SGHTA and FQGNSA. CDR3 in amino acids: CASSPGDSIDTEAFF. For the CDR3, the DNA is TGTGCCAGCAGCCCCGGGGACAGTATCGACACTGAAGCTTTCTTT.

The chain carries TRBV10-3 and TRBJ2-7; a weak D match, TRBD2 (6 bases). Per germline, CDR1 ENHRY and CDR2 SYGVKD. There are 12 residues in the CDR3. The V end lost 2 bases, the J end lost 6 bases, and 8 bases lay between the germline ends. Here the CDR3 DNA reads TGTGCCATCAGTGAGATCGGGGGCGAGCAGTACTTC. This translates into CAISEIGGEQYF.

The chain employs TRBV28 and TRBJ1-5; TRBD1 matches at 7 bases. J gave up 6 bases and V 11 bases, and 13 bases lay outside the gene matches. The V gene's germline CDR1 is MDHEN and CDR2 SYDVKM. The CDR3 consists of 14 residues. CDR3 in DNA: TGTGCCGCAACTCAAGGGGGCGCGGGTCAGCCCCAGCATTTT. Its translation: CAATQGGAGQPQHF.

As for this clone: Its ends do not fully match the called genes, so a read error is possible. V gene TRBV5-4 combines with J gene TRBJ1-2; 9 positions match TRBD1. This CDR3 spans 14 amino acids. Germline V gene data show CDR1 as SGHNT and CDR2 as YYREEE (reference sequence). CDR3 protein: CASSRQGVLDGYTF. CDR3 coding DNA: TGCGCCAGCAGTCGACAGGGGGTTCTCGATGGCTACACCTTC. Based on the CDR3 plus reference TRBV5-4 and TRBJ1-2, the full variable domain is ETGVTQSPTHLIKTRGQQVTLRCSSQSGHNTVSWYQQALGQGPQFIFQYYREEENGRGNFPPRFSGLQFPNYSSELNVNALELDDSALYLCASSRQGVLDGYTFGSGTRLTVV.